A single sample is the source of the 4 T cell receptor beta chains below, sequenced in a study of T cell responses to AZD1222 COVID-19 vaccine. Only in-frame clones appear in the TCRdb table, and some are missing; sequencing was by immunoSEQ multiplex PCR. Of 75,000 to 95,000 clones listed, roughly 85% are singletons. Sample: peripheral blood, taken 28 days after the second AZD1222 dose. The receptors derive from an adult who received the AZD1222 COVID-19 vaccine.

This clone has just one count. V is TRBV7-8 and J is TRBJ2-7; D not resolved. Germline V gene lookup returns CDR1 SGHVS and CDR2 FQNEAQ. V lost 5 bases to trimming and J lost 2 bases, with 4 bases between them. This CDR3 spans 11 amino acids. CDR3 in amino acids: CASSATYEQYF. In nucleotides, the CDR3 is TGTGCCAGCAGCGCTACCTACGAGCAGTACTTC.

V is TRBV24-1 and J is TRBJ2-1; tentative D call: TRBD2 (6 bases). Trimming pared 3 bases from V and 9 bases from J, leaving 14 bases between. Germline CDR1 reads KGHDR; CDR2 reads SFDVKD. This CDR3 comprises 14 residues. CDR3 sequence (DNA): TGTGCCACCAGTGATCGGAGGGTGTTGGGTGAGCAGTTCTTC. Amino acid sequence: CATSDRRVLGEQFF.

This clone was found a few times. For the CDR3, the DNA is TGTGCCTGGAGTATCCAGGGTAGTAATTCACCCCTCCACTTT. This sequence encodes CAWSIQGSNSPLHF. The gene calls are TRBV30 and TRBJ1-6; TRBD1 might be the D (5 bases). CDR1 GTSNPN and CDR2 SVGIG come from the germline V gene (reference sequence). The CDR3 has 14 residues. Trimming shortened V by 2 bases and J by 6 bases, and 11 bases separated the two germline ends. Variable domain in full (rest from reference TRBV30 and TRBJ1-6): SQTIHQWPATLVQPVGSPLSLECTVEGTSNPNLYWYRQAAGRGLQLLFYSVGIGQISSEVPQNLSASRPQDRQFILSSKKLLLSDSGFYLCAWSIQGSNSPLHFGNGTRLTVT.

The chain combines TRBV6-5 with TRBJ1-3; the D is unclear. V lost 6 bases to trimming and J lost 5 bases, with 5 bases between them. The germline V gene encodes CDR1 MNHEY and CDR2 SVGAGI. This CDR3 has 11 residues. The DNA of the CDR3 is TGTGCCAGCAGCTACCGAAACACCATATATTTT. Encoded protein: CASSYRNTIYF.